This T cell receptor (beta chain) was identified during a study of post-analysis software for immune sequencing data. Between the trimmed V and J ends, which lost 7 bases and 3 bases, there was a span of 1 base. Per germline, CDR1 SEHNR and CDR2 FQNEAQ (reference sequence). This CDR3 contains 11 residues. Libraries were made from TCR beta cDNA, and they carried unique molecular identifiers. Once 1 to 10 million T cells were used, roughly 0.5 million cDNA molecules resulted. From the PCR reads, TCRdb called clonotypes with MiXCR, one entry per CDR3 protein. The sample comprises 740,000 or so distinct CDR3 sequences, approximately 50% of which are singletons, and approximately 4.4% rests with the top ten. This clonotype has a single count. What it recognizes is unknown. Points from the study as a whole: The study found TRBV5-6, TRBV5-1 and TRBV20-1 among about 5 TRBV segments more frequent in patients than controls. Strong co-clustering by F measure linked samples that shared a preparation batch. The study found significantly lower normalized Chao1 diversity in multiple sclerosis patients than in controls.

This TCR derives from a girl aged 10 to 17 with multiple sclerosis. Sequenced: blood. The chain couples TRBV7-9 to TRBJ2-6, with no clear D. CDR3 coding DNA: TGTGCCAGCAATGGGGCCAACGTCCTGACTTTC. Translation: CASNGANVLTF.